This entry describes one T cell receptor (beta chain). This record belongs to a study of OX40 agonist ivuxolimab in advanced cancers. V gave up 5 bases and J gave up 1 base, with 11 bases separating them. Germline CDR1 reads SGHAT; CDR2 reads FQNNGV. This CDR3 is 14 amino acids long. Produced via immunoSEQ multiplex PCR; TCRdb's table is partial and in-frame only. The repertoire has around 39,000 clones, roughly 86% of them found once; the top ten carry around 2%. This clonotype originated in an adult with an advanced solid tumor such as melanoma, head and neck, liver or kidney cancer. The chain employs TRBV11-2 and TRBJ1-2; maybe TRBD1 (5 bases). The input for sequencing was CD4+ or CD8+ T cells sorted from blood, taken in a trial of the OX40 agonist ivuxolimab. This CDR3 is CASSRQGSNYGYTF. CDR3 nucleotides: TGTGCCAGCAGCCGTCAGGGCAGTAACTATGGCTACACCTTC. The variable domain in full, with the rest retrieved from reference TRBV11-2 and TRBJ1-2, is EAGVAQSPRYKIIEKRQSVAFWCNPISGHATLYWYQQILGQGPKLLIQFQNNGVVDDSQLPKDRFSAERLKGVDSTLKIQPAKLEDSAVYLCASSRQGSNYGYTFGSGTRLTVV.